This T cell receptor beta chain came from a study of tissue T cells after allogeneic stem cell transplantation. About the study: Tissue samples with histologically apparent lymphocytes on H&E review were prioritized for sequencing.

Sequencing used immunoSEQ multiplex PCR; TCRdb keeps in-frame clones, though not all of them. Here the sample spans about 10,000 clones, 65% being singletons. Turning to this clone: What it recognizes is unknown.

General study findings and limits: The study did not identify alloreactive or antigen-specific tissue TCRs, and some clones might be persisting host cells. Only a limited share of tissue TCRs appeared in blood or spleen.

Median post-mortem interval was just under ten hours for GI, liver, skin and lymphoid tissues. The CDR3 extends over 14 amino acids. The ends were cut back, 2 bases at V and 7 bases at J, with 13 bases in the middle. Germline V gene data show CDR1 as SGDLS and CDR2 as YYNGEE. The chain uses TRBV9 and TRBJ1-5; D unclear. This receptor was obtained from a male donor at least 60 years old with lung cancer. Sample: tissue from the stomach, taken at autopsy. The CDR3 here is CASSVDGAGQPQHF. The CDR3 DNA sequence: TGTGCCAGCAGCGTCGACGGAGCCGGGCAGCCCCAGCATTTT.